Presented here are 12 T cell receptor beta chains from one specimen sequenced in a study of blood T cell dynamics during melanoma immunotherapy. The time point: pre-treatment baseline. Sequencing used immunoSEQ multiplex PCR; TCRdb keeps in-frame clones, though not all of them. The sample shows some 13,000 clones, roughly 94% of them seen only once. Sequenced material: effector memory CD8+ T cells from blood, taken from a patient treated with checkpoint blockade. These receptor sequences come from a human donor with melanoma.

The rearrangement links TRBV19 to TRBJ2-2; D uncertain. The V gene's germline CDR1 is LNHDA and CDR2 SQIVND (reference sequence). The V end lost 8 bases, the J end lost 5 bases, and 15 bases lay between the germline ends. CDR3 length: 14 amino acids. The CDR3 coding sequence is TGTGCCAGTCTTAAAGGGTGGTCGACCGGGGAGCTGTTTTTT. Its translation is CASLKGWSTGELFF.

The chain joins TRBV4-3 to TRBJ2-5; D possibly corresponds to TRBD1 (7 bases). Trimming left V 0 bases short and J 5 bases short, with 13 bases between. Germline V gene data show CDR1 as LGHNA and CDR2 as YSLEER. The CDR3 is 15 residues long. The CDR3 DNA is TGCGCCAGCAGCCAAGATGGAGGGGGCGGGGAGACCCAGTACTTC. Its protein is CASSQDGGGGETQYF.

The chain carries TRBV10-1 and TRBJ1-1, with TRBD1 matching 7 bases. The CDR3 has 16 residues. Germline CDR1 WNHNN, CDR2 SYGVQD (reference sequence). V shed 0 bases and J 5 bases; nucleotides not matched to a gene: 9. The CDR3 coding sequence is TGCGCCAGCAGTGAGTCGGGAAGGGGGCGATGGACTGAAGCTTTCTTT. This codes for CASSESGRGRWTEAFF.

V is TRBV9 and J is TRBJ1-2, with TRBD1 matching 11 bases. Trimming at V came to 4 bases and at J to 4 bases, leaving 6 bases not matched to a gene. CDR3 length equals 15 residues. The germline CDR1 and CDR2 sequences are SGDLS and YYNGEE. CDR3 sequence (DNA): TGTGCCAGCAGCTTAGCCGGGACAGGGGGCTATGGCTACACCTTC. Residues: CASSLAGTGGYGYTF.

As to this clone: Other DNA sequences from this sample encode an identical CDR3 as well. This chain links TRBV7-6 with TRBJ2-7; either TRBD1 or TRBD2 may fit D (5 bases each). V gave up 3 bases and J gave up 3 bases, with 12 bases separating them. This CDR3 has 14 amino acids. Germline V gives CDR1 SGHVS, CDR2 FNYEAQ. The CDR3 nucleotides read TGTGCCAGCAGCTTCGACAGAGGGAACTACGAGCAGTACTTC. Translation: CASSFDRGNYEQYF. Complete variable domain (other parts from reference TRBV7-6 and TRBJ2-7): GAGVSQSPRYKVTKRGQDVALRCDPISGHVSLYWYRQALGQGPEFLTYFNYEAQQDKSGLPNDRFSAERPEGSISTLTIQRTEQRDSAMYRCASSFDRGNYEQYFGPGTRLTVT.

CDR3 sequence: CASSVGGGDTGELFF. DNA of the CDR3: TGTGCCAGCAGCGTAGGGGGAGGGGACACCGGGGAGCTGTTTTTT. The chain carries TRBV9 and TRBJ2-2, with 7 nucleotides matching TRBD2. This CDR3 has 15 amino acids. CDR1 is SGDLS, CDR2 YYNGEE, per germline. V was pared by 0 bases and J by 3 bases, with 2 bases of the junction left unmatched.

The chain links TRBV14 to TRBJ2-7; unclear D gene. The CDR3 spans 12 residues. V dropped 1 base and J dropped 2 bases, with 3 bases sitting between them. The germline CDR1 and CDR2 sequences are SGHDN and FVKESK. The DNA of the CDR3 is TGTGCCAGCAGCCAAGCCGCCTACGAGCAGTACTTC. Protein product: CASSQAAYEQYF.

The chain links TRBV27 to TRBJ2-1, with D perhaps matching TRBD1 or TRBD2 (5 bases each). Germline V lookup: CDR1 MNHEY, CDR2 SMNVEV (reference sequence). This CDR3 has 15 amino acids. Trimming removed 10 bases from V and 1 base from J, with 17 bases in between. The CDR3 reads CATRNRGTSYNEQFF. The CDR3 coding sequence is TGTGCCACCCGAAACCGGGGCACATCCTACAATGAGCAGTTCTTC.

This chain uses TRBV11-2 with TRBJ2-1; 10 positions match TRBD2. The CDR3 length is 16 residues. The ends lost 0 bases at V and 8 bases at J; junction bases unmatched: 7. The germline gives CDR1 SGHAT, CDR2 FQNNGV. The CDR3 here is CASSLELLAGADEQFF. The DNA of the CDR3 is TGTGCCAGCAGCTTAGAACTCCTAGCGGGAGCGGATGAGCAGTTCTTC.

The rearrangement joins TRBV20-1 to TRBJ2-1; 14 bases align to TRBD2. CDR3 length: 11 amino acids. Germline V gene sequence: CDR1 DFQATT, CDR2 SNEGSKA (reference sequence). J was trimmed by 16 bases and V by 5 bases; bases with no gene match: 4. CDR3 loop: CSAGTSGSSFF. The CDR3 DNA reads as TGCAGTGCTGGGACTAGCGGGAGCTCATTCTTC.

This clone was picked up a small number of times. CDR3 protein: CASRGGRQPQHF. CDR3 nucleotides: TGTGCCAGCAGGGGGGGCAGACAGCCCCAGCATTTT. The chain employs TRBV2 and TRBJ1-5; D is perhaps TRBD1 (6 bases). The germline gives CDR1 SNHLY, CDR2 FYNNEI. The CDR3 runs 12 residues. Deletions cut 6 bases from V and 7 bases from J, with 10 bases between. The whole variable domain, remainder taken from reference TRBV2 and TRBJ1-5, is EPEVTQTPSHQVTQMGQEVILRCVPISNHLYFYWYRQILGQKVEFLVSFYNNEISEKSEIFDDQFSVERPDGSNFTLKIRSTKLEDSAMYFCASRGGRQPQHFGDGTRLSIL.

This clone appeared a single time. V and J are TRBV6-6 and TRBJ2-7; 8 bases match TRBD1. V lost 5 bases, J lost 3 bases, and 6 bases stayed unmatched. CDR1 and CDR2 from the germline V gene are MNHNY and SVGAGI (reference sequence). This CDR3 comprises 14 residues. The CDR3 bases are TGTGCCAGCAGTCCTAGGGGACAGGACTACGAGCAGTACTTC. It translates to CASSPRGQDYEQYF.